This entry describes one T cell receptor beta chain. PCR was performed using 60 Vbeta and 13 Jbeta primers. Generated by immunoSEQ multiplex PCR, the TCRdb table keeps only in-frame clones and is missing some. Counted here are fewer than 200,000 clones, roughly 79% occurring once; the ten biggest clones make up less than 9%. This specimen comes from a study of cytomegalovirus exposure and HLA in healthy donors. CDR1 and CDR2 (germline): SQVTM, ANQGSEA. Trimming removed 1 base at V and 4 bases at J, with 13 bases between. The CDR3 loop spans 14 amino acids. The clonotype originates from a male donor in good health and CMV-seropositive. The gene calls are TRBV29-1 and TRBJ1-2; a weak D match, TRBD1 (6 bases). The source material was PBMCs. The DNA of the CDR3 is TGCAGCGTTGAAGGCAGGGGAGAAAGCTATGGCTACACCTTC. Residues: CSVEGRGESYGYTF.